This TCR beta chain was captured in a study of T-cell memory formation after mild COVID-19. Findings and limits, study-wide: Later expanders leaned toward CD4+, whereas clones contracting from day 15 to 85 were balanced CD4/CD8. Several responding clones turned up in pre-infection memory, indicating that cross-reactive memory may have taken part.

The V gene lost 2 bases and the J gene lost 2 bases, with 11 bases spanning the gap. This CDR3 comprises 15 residues. Germline CDR1 and CDR2: KGHDR and SFDVKD. This clonotype showed up just a few times. The antigen is undetermined. TCRdb passed the 5' RACE reads through MiXCR, listing each CDR3 protein once. The table shows 400,000 or so distinct CDR3 sequences, with around 19% occurring only once. This TCR was sampled from an adult woman who had mild COVID-19 (a few samples of this study predate the infection). Cell type and time point are not known. V and J are TRBV24-1 and TRBJ1-2; possible D gene TRBD1, 6 bases. The material sequenced was PBMCs or a T cell subset sorted from them (not recorded which). The CDR3 DNA reads as TGTGCCACCAGTGATTCGCGGACAGCGAACTATGGCTACACCTTC. Its translation: CATSDSRTANYGYTF.